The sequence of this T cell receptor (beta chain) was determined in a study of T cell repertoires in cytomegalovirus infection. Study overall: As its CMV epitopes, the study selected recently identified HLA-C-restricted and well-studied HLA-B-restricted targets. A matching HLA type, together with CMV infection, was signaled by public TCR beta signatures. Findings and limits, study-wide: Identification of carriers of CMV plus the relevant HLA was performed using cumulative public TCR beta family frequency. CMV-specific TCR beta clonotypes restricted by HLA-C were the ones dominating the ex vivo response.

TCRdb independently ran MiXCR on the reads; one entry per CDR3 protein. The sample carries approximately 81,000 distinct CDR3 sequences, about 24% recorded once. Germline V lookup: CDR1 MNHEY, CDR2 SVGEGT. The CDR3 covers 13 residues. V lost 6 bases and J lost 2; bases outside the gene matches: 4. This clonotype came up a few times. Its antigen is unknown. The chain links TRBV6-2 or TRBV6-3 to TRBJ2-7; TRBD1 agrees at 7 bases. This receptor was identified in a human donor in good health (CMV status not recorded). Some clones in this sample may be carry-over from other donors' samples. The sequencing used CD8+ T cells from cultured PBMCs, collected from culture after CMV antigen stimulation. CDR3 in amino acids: CASRPGQPYEQYF. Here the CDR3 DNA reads TGTGCCAGCAGACCGGGACAGCCCTACGAGCAGTACTTC.